Shown below are 12 T cell receptor beta chains from a single sample sequenced in a study of Ad26.COV2.S vaccination and SARS-CoV-2 variants. Documented treatment: some 19 received Ad26.COV2.S at low or high dose, single or two shots; 5 received placebo; per-sample allocation not given. The samples were gathered on day 63 after the first injection of vaccine or placebo. Measured with immunoSEQ multiplex PCR; TCRdb has only the in-frame clones, and not every one. The sample shows 300,000 to 400,000 clones, under 90% of them seen only once. The input for sequencing was peripheral blood, taken in a trial of Ad26.COV2.S vaccine versus placebo. These TCRs come from a person between 18 and 65 years old who received the Ad26.COV2.S COVID-19 vaccine or a placebo.

The chain employs TRBV6-6 and TRBJ1-1, with 10 positions matching TRBD1. The CDR3 is 14 residues long. CDR1 and CDR2 from the germline V gene are MNHNY and SVGAGI (reference sequence). The ends lost 5 bases at V and 8 bases at J; junction bases unmatched: 8. CDR3 DNA: TGTGCCAGCAGTAACACAGACAGGGGGCGGGAAGCTTTCTTT. Its translation is CASSNTDRGREAFF.

The chain joins TRBV29-1 to TRBJ1-4, with a tentative D call TRBD1 (6 bases). V lost 4 bases and J lost 7, with 16 bases in between. Germline V gives CDR1 SQVTM, CDR2 ANQGSEA. This CDR3 region has 14 residues. As DNA, the CDR3 is TGCAGCGTTGCCGGCTGGGGGCCGGGTGAAAAACTGTTTTTT. Residues: CSVAGWGPGEKLFF.

This chain joins TRBV7-8 and TRBJ1-4, with 9 bases aligning to TRBD1. The CDR3 is made up of 17 amino acids. CDR1 is SGHVS, CDR2 FQNEAQ, per germline. With V trimmed by 2 bases and J by 8 bases, 12 bases remained unmatched. The CDR3 is CASSLSGTGRRGEKLFF. The CDR3 coding sequence is TGTGCCAGCAGCTTAAGCGGGACAGGGCGGAGAGGAGAAAAACTGTTTTTT.

The chain employs TRBV2 and TRBJ1-5; D is ambiguous. Trimming shortened V by 3 bases and J by 0 bases, and 9 bases separated the two germline ends. This CDR3 spans 15 amino acids. In germline, CDR1 is SNHLY, CDR2 FYNNEI. The CDR3 nucleotides read TGTGCCAGCAGTGATCCCGCACATAGCAATCAGCCCCAGCATTTT. It specifies CASSDPAHSNQPQHF. The full variable domain, completed using reference TRBV2 and TRBJ1-5, is EPEVTQTPSHQVTQMGQEVILRCVPISNHLYFYWYRQILGQKVEFLVSFYNNEISEKSEIFDDQFSVERPDGSNFTLKIRSTKLEDSAMYFCASSDPAHSNQPQHFGDGTRLSIL.

The table lists this clone with a few counts. The chain has TRBV9 and TRBJ1-3; D call uncertain. This CDR3 spans 15 amino acids. Trimming pared 4 bases from V and 7 bases from J, leaving 18 bases between. Germline V CDR1 and CDR2: SGDLS, YYNGEE. This CDR3 is CASSSPNRGRNTIYF. The DNA for the CDR3 is TGTGCCAGCAGCTCCCCTAACCGAGGGAGGAACACCATATATTTT.

This rearrangement joins TRBV11-3 to TRBJ1-3, with D possibly being TRBD1 (5 bases). The ends were cut back, 3 bases at V and 3 bases at J, with 12 bases in the middle. CDR1 is SGHNT, CDR2 YENEEA, per germline. This CDR3 spans 15 amino acids. CDR3 loop: CASSLEGTGGNTIYF. As DNA, the CDR3 is TGTGCCAGCAGCTTGGAAGGGACGGGTGGAAACACCATATATTTT.

This sequence joins TRBV2 and TRBJ2-3; TRBD2 aligns across 7 bases. Germline-derived CDR1 and CDR2 are SNHLY and FYNNEI. V shed 2 bases, J shed 3 bases, and the junction held 8 bases outside the gene matches. This CDR3 is 16 amino acids long. CDR3 coding DNA: TGTGCCAGCAGTGAACGGCCTAGCGGAGGAACAGATACGCAGTATTTT. It specifies CASSERPSGGTDTQYF.

The chain joins TRBV9 to TRBJ2-3; D gene unclear. V was pared by 4 bases and J by 0 bases, with 12 bases between. The CDR3 has 15 residues. The germline V gene has CDR1 SGDLS and CDR2 YYNGEE. CDR3 amino acids: CASSPFHASTDTQYF. The CDR3 region has the DNA TGTGCCAGCAGCCCCTTCCATGCTAGCACAGATACGCAGTATTTT.

The V and J genes are TRBV19 and TRBJ1-1, with a tentative D call TRBD1 (5 bases). Germline assignment: CDR1 LNHDA and CDR2 SQIVND (reference sequence). Trimming removed 5 bases from V and 4 bases from J, with 14 bases in between. This CDR3 region has 14 residues. In DNA, the CDR3 is TGTGCCAGTAGTCAGGGATTAGGAGGCACTGAAGCTTTCTTT. Protein sequence: CASSQGLGGTEAFF.

V and J are TRBV12-3 or TRBV12-4 and TRBJ1-4, with D unclear. Trimming pared 7 bases from V and 7 bases from J, leaving 10 bases between. This CDR3 comprises 12 residues. CDR3 in DNA: TGTGCCAGCACCCCTACGGGTGAAAAACTGTTTTTT. This translates into CASTPTGEKLFF.

The chain couples TRBV29-1 to TRBJ1-3; D remains ambiguous. CDR3 length equals 19 residues. Germline V gene lookup returns CDR1 SQVTM and CDR2 ANQGSEA. The V gene lost 0 bases and the J gene lost 4 bases, with 25 bases spanning the gap. CDR3 nucleotide sequence: TGCAGCGTTGAAGATACCGGCTCAAGCTGGTTTGGCCTGGGAAACACCATATATTTT. This translates into CSVEDTGSSWFGLGNTIYF.

This chain uses TRBV2 with TRBJ2-1, with TRBD2 as a possible D gene (6 bases). CDR1 is SNHLY, CDR2 FYNNEI, per germline. The CDR3 length is 14 residues. The ends were cut back, 10 bases at V and 2 bases at J, with 15 bases in the middle. DNA for the CDR3: TGTGCCACCAACCCTAGCGTTGCCTACAATGAGCAGTTCTTC. This codes for CATNPSVAYNEQFF.